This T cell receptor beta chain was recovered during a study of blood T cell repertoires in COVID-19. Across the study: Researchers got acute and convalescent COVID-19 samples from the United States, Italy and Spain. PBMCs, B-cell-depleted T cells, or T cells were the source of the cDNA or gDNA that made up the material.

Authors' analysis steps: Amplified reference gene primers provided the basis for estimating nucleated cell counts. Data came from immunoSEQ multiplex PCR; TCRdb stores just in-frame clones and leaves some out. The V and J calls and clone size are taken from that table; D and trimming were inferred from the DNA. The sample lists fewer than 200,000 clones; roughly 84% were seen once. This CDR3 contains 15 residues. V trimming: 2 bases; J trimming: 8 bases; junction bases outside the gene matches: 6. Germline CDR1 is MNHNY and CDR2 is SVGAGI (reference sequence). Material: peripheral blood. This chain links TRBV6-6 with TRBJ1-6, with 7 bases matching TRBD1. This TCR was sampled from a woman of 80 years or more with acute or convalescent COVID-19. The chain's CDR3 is CASSYPRDRDSPLHF. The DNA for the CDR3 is TGTGCCAGCAGTTACCCCCGAGACAGGGATTCACCCCTCCACTTT.